A selection of T cell receptor beta chains follows, all from one sample in a study of Ad26.COV2.S vaccination and SARS-CoV-2 variants. Profiling relied on immunoSEQ multiplex PCR, and the TCRdb table lists in-frame clones only, not all of them. The sample carries 300,000 to 350,000 clones, 90% recorded once. The sequencing here drew on peripheral blood, taken in a trial of Ad26.COV2.S vaccine versus placebo. Receptors originate from a person between 18 and 59 years old who received the Ad26.COV2.S COVID-19 vaccine or a placebo. Both conserved end residues are trimmed from each CDR3. Fields, in order: V gene, CDR3 protein.

>TRBV2
ASGQGGLYGYT
>TRBV29-1
SVPGHFGHEQY
>TRBV12-3/TRBV12-4
ASKEGARGTQY
>TRBV12-3/TRBV12-4
ASSFGVSYEQY
>TRBV19
ASSIGLTNTEAF
>TRBV2
AGRLAGAPPWTQY
>TRBV4-3
ASSVNKGMNTEAF
>TRBV18
ASSPGLAARETQY
>TRBV3-1/TRBV3-2
ASSHRTSGLYNEQF
>TRBV6-6
ASSYSTGYGSPLH
>TRBV3-1/TRBV3-2
ASSLSSKTGPAIFMNTEAF
>TRBV4-3
ASSQDPDRGLYEQY
>TRBV14
ASSHGHYGYT
>TRBV6-1
ASSYSGDGETQY
>TRBV4-3
ASSQEDLATGEKLF
>TRBV28
ASSPQGGLWEAF
>TRBV6-5
ASSDLGTGKYGYT
>TRBV9
ASSARDSYNQPQH
>TRBV6-2/TRBV6-3
ASSYGNSGNTIY
>TRBV7-8
ASSSRRDSYGYT
>TRBV27
ASRPTGFYGYT
>TRBV4-3
ASSQDAAGGRGTNEKLF
>TRBV29-1
SVESGGPIRF
>TRBV3-1/TRBV3-2
ASSLPGLLTDTQY
>TRBV7-2
ASSFTGPTEAF
>TRBV7-2
ASSSAGLGETQY
>TRBV2
ASLQSGREIYEQY